This entry describes one T cell receptor (beta chain). The antigen is unknown. The sample belongs to a study of T cell responses to AZD1222 COVID-19 vaccine. The table came from immunoSEQ multiplex PCR; TCRdb's copy has only in-frame clones and leaves some out. The sample holds tens of thousands of clones, about 90% seen once. Germline values: CDR1 KGHSH, CDR2 LQKENI. Trimming cost V 2 bases and J 6 bases; bases outside gene matches: 2. This CDR3 has 15 residues. Study conclusions and caveats: Only five to seven AZD1222 recipients were seropositive at baseline. Increases in Spike-specific TCR breadth and depth were seen after two AZD1222 doses. Repertoire sampling occurred only after the peak T cell response.

The sample here was peripheral blood, taken 28 days after the second AZD1222 dose. The TCR comes from an adult who received the AZD1222 COVID-19 vaccine. The chain uses TRBV18 and TRBJ1-6; 9 bases are shared with TRBD1. The CDR3 loop is CASSPGDRVNSPLHF. DNA for the CDR3: TGTGCCAGCTCACCAGGGGACAGGGTTAATTCACCCCTCCACTTT.